A selection of T cell receptor beta chains follows, all from one sample in a study of memory CD4+ T cells and cytomegalovirus serostatus. The assay was immunoSEQ multiplex PCR, and TCRdb's table has in-frame clones only and misses some. The profile shows under 100,000 clones, 75% to 90% of them singletons. The sample taken for sequencing was memory CD4+ T cells from blood. The receptors were sampled from an adult in good health and CMV-seronegative. Both conserved end residues are part of each CDR3. The order of the fields is V gene, J gene, CDR3 protein.

V gene: TRBV10-3
J gene: TRBJ2-5
CDR3 protein: CAISGAREGRETQYF

V gene: TRBV9
J gene: TRBJ1-1
CDR3 protein: CASSVQGNTEAFF

V gene: TRBV5-1
J gene: TRBJ1-2
CDR3 protein: CASSLGGGGREGYTF

V gene: TRBV5-4
J gene: TRBJ2-1
CDR3 protein: CASSPPTGLYNEQFF

V gene: TRBV30
J gene: TRBJ2-2
CDR3 protein: CAWKGGGTNTGELFF

V gene: TRBV5-1
J gene: TRBJ2-7
CDR3 protein: CASSLGGTMGEQYF

V gene: TRBV4-3
J gene: TRBJ1-1
CDR3 protein: CASSQGLGGTEAFF

V gene: TRBV29-1
J gene: TRBJ2-3
CDR3 protein: CSVSRSDTQYF

V gene: TRBV30
J gene: TRBJ2-1
CDR3 protein: CAWSVVWQGDEQFF

V gene: TRBV7-8
J gene: TRBJ1-1
CDR3 protein: CASSFQGIRNTEAFF

V gene: TRBV15
J gene: TRBJ1-3
CDR3 protein: CATSTSPGNTIYF

V gene: TRBV19
J gene: TRBJ2-1
CDR3 protein: CASSSYVSGGGSSYNEQFF

V gene: TRBV11-3
J gene: TRBJ2-3
CDR3 protein: CASSGDTTGKDTQYF

V gene: TRBV28
J gene: TRBJ1-5
CDR3 protein: CASSLPNEGLPQHF

V gene: TRBV18
J gene: TRBJ1-1
CDR3 protein: CASSPRGQEGEAFF

V gene: TRBV19
J gene: TRBJ1-2
CDR3 protein: CASSMQGNYGYTF

V gene: TRBV5-6
J gene: TRBJ2-5
CDR3 protein: CASSLRLAGQETQYF

V gene: TRBV5-1
J gene: TRBJ1-1
CDR3 protein: CASSLDRAMNTEAFF

V gene: TRBV29-1
J gene: TRBJ1-6
CDR3 protein: CSVRAGGDSPLHF

V gene: TRBV10-1
J gene: TRBJ1-5
CDR3 protein: CASSAAGSNQPQHF

V gene: TRBV5-1
J gene: TRBJ2-6
CDR3 protein: CASSFIMTGANVLTF

V gene: TRBV19
J gene: TRBJ1-1
CDR3 protein: CATQWRLNTEAFF

V gene: TRBV18
J gene: TRBJ1-4
CDR3 protein: CASSPIGGSKNEKLFF

V gene: TRBV7-2
J gene: TRBJ2-5
CDR3 protein: CASSQPLGRGGRETQYF

V gene: TRBV29-1
J gene: TRBJ2-2
CDR3 protein: CSAHSGTTNTGELFF

V gene: TRBV29-1
J gene: TRBJ2-2
CDR3 protein: CSVAGGSDTGELFF